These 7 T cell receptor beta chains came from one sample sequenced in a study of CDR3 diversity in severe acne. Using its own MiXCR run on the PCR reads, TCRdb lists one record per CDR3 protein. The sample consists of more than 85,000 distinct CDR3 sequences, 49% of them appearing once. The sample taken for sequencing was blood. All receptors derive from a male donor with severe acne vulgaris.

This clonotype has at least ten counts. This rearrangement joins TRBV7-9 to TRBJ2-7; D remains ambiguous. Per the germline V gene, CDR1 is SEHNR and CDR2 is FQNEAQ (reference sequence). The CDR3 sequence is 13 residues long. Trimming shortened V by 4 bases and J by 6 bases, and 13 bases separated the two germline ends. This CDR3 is CASSSNFRGEQYV. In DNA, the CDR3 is TGTGCCAGCAGCTCAAATTTCAGAGGCGAGCAGTACGTC.

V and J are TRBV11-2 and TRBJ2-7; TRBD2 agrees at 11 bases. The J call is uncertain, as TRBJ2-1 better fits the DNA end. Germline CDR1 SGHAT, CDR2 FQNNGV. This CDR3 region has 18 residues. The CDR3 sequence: CASSSGQGPSGRFNEQFF. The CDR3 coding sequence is TGTGCCAGCAGCTCAGGGCAGGGACCTAGCGGGAGGTTCAATGAGCAGTTCTTC.

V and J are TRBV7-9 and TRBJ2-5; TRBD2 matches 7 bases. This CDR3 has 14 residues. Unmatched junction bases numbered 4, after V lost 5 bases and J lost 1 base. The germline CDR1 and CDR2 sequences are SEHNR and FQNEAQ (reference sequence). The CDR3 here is CASSAPSGQETQYF. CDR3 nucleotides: TGTGCCAGCAGCGCCCCTAGCGGCCAAGAGACCCAGTACTTC.

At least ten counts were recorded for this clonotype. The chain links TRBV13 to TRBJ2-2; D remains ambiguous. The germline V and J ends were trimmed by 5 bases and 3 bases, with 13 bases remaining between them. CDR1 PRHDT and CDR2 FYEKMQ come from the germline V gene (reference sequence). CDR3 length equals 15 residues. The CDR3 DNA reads TGTGCCAGCAGCCTTAACACCCATTACACCGGGGAGCTGTTTTTT. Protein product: CASSLNTHYTGELFF.

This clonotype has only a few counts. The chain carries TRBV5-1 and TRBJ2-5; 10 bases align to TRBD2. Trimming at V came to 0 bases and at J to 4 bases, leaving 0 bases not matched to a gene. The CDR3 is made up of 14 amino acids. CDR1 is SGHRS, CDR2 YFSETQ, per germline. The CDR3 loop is CASSLGLAGETQYF. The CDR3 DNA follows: TGCGCCAGCAGCTTGGGACTAGCGGGAGAGACCCAGTACTTC. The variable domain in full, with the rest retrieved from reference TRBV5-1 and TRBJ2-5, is KAGVTQTPRYLIKTRGQQVTLSCSPISGHRSVSWYQQTPGQGLQFLFEYFSETQRNKGNFPGRFSGRQFSNSRSEMNVSTLELGDSALYLCASSLGLAGETQYFGPGTRLLVL.

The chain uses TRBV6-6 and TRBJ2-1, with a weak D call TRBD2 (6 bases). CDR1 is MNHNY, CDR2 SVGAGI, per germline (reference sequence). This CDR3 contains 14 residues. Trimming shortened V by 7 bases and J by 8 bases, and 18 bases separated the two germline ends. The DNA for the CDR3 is TGTGCCAGCACCCCGAGGAGGGAGGTAGATGAGCAGTTCTTC. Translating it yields CASTPRREVDEQFF.

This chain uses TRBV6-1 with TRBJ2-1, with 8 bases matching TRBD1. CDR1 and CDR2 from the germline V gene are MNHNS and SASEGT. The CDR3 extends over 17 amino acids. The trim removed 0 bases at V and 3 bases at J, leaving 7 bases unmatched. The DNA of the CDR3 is TGTGCCAGCAGTGAAGCGCTAGGGGACAGGAACTACAATGAGCAGTTCTTC. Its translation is CASSEALGDRNYNEQFF.